This passage covers 10 T cell receptor beta chains from one sample sequenced in a study of early T cells in non-severe SARS-CoV-2 infection. TCRdb processed the 5' RACE reads anew with MiXCR; each CDR3 protein has one entry. There are approximately 28,000 distinct CDR3 sequences in the sample; 3.5% to 5.5% occur only once, and 5.5% to 6% lies in the top ten. The sample in question was whole blood, obtained at baseline. These receptors were taken from an adult who was a healthcare worker with PCR-confirmed SARS-CoV-2 infection or an uninfected control (not recorded which).

This clonotype has a count of ten or more. The chain is built from TRBV3-1 and TRBJ2-7; 7 nucleotides agree with TRBD1. The germline CDR1 and CDR2 sequences are LGHDT and YNNKEL (reference sequence). The CDR3 is 17 residues long. V shed 0 bases, J shed 4 bases, and the junction held 12 bases outside the gene matches. The CDR3 protein is CASSQDMGQPIRYEQYF. The CDR3 DNA reads TGTGCCAGCAGCCAAGACATGGGACAGCCTATAAGGTACGAGCAGTACTTC.

This clonotype appeared many times. The chain couples TRBV4-2 to TRBJ2-1; 7 nucleotides match TRBD2. Germline CDR1 LGHNA, CDR2 YNFKEQ. The CDR3 runs to 17 residues. J lost 0 bases, V lost 3 bases, and 8 bases had no gene match. The CDR3 loop is CASSQIAGPSSYNEQFF. DNA for the CDR3: TGTGCCAGCAGCCAGATAGCGGGCCCGAGCTCCTACAATGAGCAGTTCTTC.

The sample holds many counts of this clonotype. The rearrangement links TRBV27 to TRBJ2-1; 13 positions agree with TRBD2. The CDR3 extends over 15 amino acids. Germline values: CDR1 MNHEY, CDR2 SMNVEV (reference sequence). V lost 6 bases, J lost 9 bases, and 8 bases stayed unmatched. CDR3 residues: CASRLTSGGAGEQFF. The CDR3 coding sequence is TGTGCCAGCAGGCTTACTAGCGGGGGGGCCGGTGAGCAGTTCTTC.

This clonotype was detected many times. The CDR3 is CASSLGGSSGRGGEQFF. CDR3 coding DNA: TGTGCCAGCAGCTTAGGAGGGAGCAGCGGGAGAGGCGGTGAGCAGTTCTTC. The chain is built from TRBV7-6 and TRBJ2-1, with 8 bases fitting TRBD2. The CDR3 extends over 17 amino acids. Germline loops: CDR1 SGHVS, CDR2 FNYEAQ. The junction had 14 bases not matched to a gene; V was cut back by 1 base and J by 9 bases.

Many counts were recorded for this clonotype. The rearrangement joins TRBV10-1 to TRBJ2-3; 10 bases map to TRBD2. The CDR3 consists of 16 residues. Germline CDR1 is WNHNN and CDR2 is SYGVQD (reference sequence). J gave up 3 bases and V 5 bases, and 8 bases lay outside the gene matches. Here the CDR3 reads CASSFSSGRNTDTQYF. DNA of the CDR3: TGCGCCAGCAGTTTCTCTAGCGGGAGAAATACAGATACGCAGTATTTT.

This clonotype was observed at least ten times. The chain carries TRBV13 and TRBJ2-4, with 10 bases fitting TRBD1. This CDR3 has 16 amino acids. Losses at the gene ends were 3 bases for V and 9 bases for J; bases not matched to a gene: 11. The germline V gene encodes CDR1 PRHDT and CDR2 FYEKMQ (reference sequence). The CDR3, as DNA: TGTGCCAGCAGCTTCAGCCCGGGACAGGGGTCCGTCATTCAGTACTTC. Its translation: CASSFSPGQGSVIQYF.

This clonotype was seen many times. The DNA for the CDR3 is TGCGCCAGCAGCTTGAAGCAGGGGGCGAATCTAGCGAGAGCGGGAAAAGAGACCCAGTACTTC. Protein product: CASSLKQGANLARAGKETQYF. The chain has TRBV5-1 and TRBJ2-5, with a tentative D call TRBD1 (8 bases). Germline V lookup: CDR1 SGHRS, CDR2 YFSETQ. The CDR3 contains 21 residues. The V gene lost 1 base and the J gene lost 3 bases, with 31 bases spanning the gap. The variable domain in full, completed from reference TRBV5-1 and TRBJ2-5, reads KAGVTQTPRYLIKTRGQQVTLSCSPISGHRSVSWYQQTPGQGLQFLFEYFSETQRNKGNFPGRFSGRQFSNSRSEMNVSTLELGDSALYLCASSLKQGANLARAGKETQYFGPGTRLLVL.

The table lists this clonotype with many counts. The chain employs TRBV2 and TRBJ2-2; D gene uncertain. CDR1 SNHLY and CDR2 FYNNEI come from the germline V gene. With 5 bases removed from V and 2 bases from J, the gap between germline ends came to 9 bases. This CDR3 region has 14 residues. For the CDR3, the DNA is TGTGCCAGCAGTCGAGTCCTTAACACCGGGGAGCTGTTTTTT. Its translation: CASSRVLNTGELFF.

This clonotype was seen ten or more times. The V gene is TRBV4-1, the J gene TRBJ2-3; maybe TRBD2 (5 bases). This CDR3 has 13 residues. Germline assignment: CDR1 MGHRA and CDR2 YSYEKL. V shed 0 bases and J shed 6 bases, with 7 bases lying between them. DNA for the CDR3: TGCGCCAGCAGCCAAGAAGCGGTGGATACGCAGTATTTT. This translates into CASSQEAVDTQYF.

The J gene is TRBJ1-1, the V gene TRBV29-1; D gene unclear. The germline V gene encodes CDR1 SQVTM and CDR2 ANQGSEA. The CDR3 loop spans 12 amino acids. The ends were cut back, 4 bases at V and 0 bases at J, with 6 bases in the middle. CDR3 amino acids: CSVVTVNTEAFF. The DNA of the CDR3 is TGCAGCGTTGTTACAGTGAACACTGAAGCTTTCTTT.